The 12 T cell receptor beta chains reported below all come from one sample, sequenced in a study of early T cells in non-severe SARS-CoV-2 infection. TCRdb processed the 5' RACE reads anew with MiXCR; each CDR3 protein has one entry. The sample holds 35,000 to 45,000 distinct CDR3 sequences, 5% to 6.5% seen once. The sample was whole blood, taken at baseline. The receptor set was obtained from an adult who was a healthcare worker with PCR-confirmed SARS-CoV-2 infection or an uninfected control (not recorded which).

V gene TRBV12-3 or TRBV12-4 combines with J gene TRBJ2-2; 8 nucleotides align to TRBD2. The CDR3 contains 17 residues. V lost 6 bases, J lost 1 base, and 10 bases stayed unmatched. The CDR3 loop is CASRIRPGTRNTGELFF. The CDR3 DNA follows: TGTGCCAGCAGAATACGTCCCGGGACTAGGAACACCGGGGAGCTGTTTTTT.

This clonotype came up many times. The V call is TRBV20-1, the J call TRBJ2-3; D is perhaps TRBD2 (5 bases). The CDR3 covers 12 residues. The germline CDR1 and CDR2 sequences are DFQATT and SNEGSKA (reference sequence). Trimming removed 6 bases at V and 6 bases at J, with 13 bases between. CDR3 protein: CSAPLATDTQYF. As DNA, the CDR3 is TGCAGTGCCCCGCTAGCAACCGATACGCAGTATTTT.

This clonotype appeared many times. CDR3 region: CASRETAYGYTF. The CDR3 coding sequence is TGTGCCAGTAGGGAGACAGCTTATGGCTACACCTTC. The chain has TRBV19 and TRBJ1-2, with D maybe TRBD1 (5 bases). The CDR3 totals 12 residues. The V gene lost 6 bases and the J gene lost 5 bases, with 10 bases spanning the gap. CDR1 and CDR2 from the germline V gene are LNHDA and SQIVND (reference sequence).

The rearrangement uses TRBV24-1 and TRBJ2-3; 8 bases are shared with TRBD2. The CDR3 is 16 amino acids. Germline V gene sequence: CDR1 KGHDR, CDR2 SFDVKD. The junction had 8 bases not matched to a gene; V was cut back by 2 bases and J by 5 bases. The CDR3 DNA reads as TGTGCCACCAGTGATTCGGTGCGGGGGGCTGAAGATACGCAGTATTTT. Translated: CATSDSVRGAEDTQYF.

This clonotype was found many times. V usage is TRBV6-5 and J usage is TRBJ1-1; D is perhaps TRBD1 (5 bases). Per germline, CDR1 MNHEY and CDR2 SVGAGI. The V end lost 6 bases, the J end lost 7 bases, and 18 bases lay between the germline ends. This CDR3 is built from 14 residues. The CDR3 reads CASRTRAERVEAFF. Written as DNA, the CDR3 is TGTGCCAGCAGAACCAGGGCGGAGAGGGTTGAAGCTTTCTTT.

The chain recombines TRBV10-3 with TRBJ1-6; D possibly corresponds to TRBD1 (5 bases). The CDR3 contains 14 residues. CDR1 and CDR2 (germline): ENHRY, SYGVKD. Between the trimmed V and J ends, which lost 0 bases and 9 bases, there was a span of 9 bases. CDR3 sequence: CAISESGGTSPLHF. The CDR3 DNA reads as TGTGCCATCAGTGAGTCGGGGGGGACTTCACCCCTCCACTTT.

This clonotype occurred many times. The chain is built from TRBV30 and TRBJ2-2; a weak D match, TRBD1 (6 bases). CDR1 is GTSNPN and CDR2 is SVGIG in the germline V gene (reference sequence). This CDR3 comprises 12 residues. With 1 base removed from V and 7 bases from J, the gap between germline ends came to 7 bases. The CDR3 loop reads CAWSEGVGELFF. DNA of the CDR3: TGTGCCTGGAGTGAGGGGGTCGGGGAGCTGTTTTTT. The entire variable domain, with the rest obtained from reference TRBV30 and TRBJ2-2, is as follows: SQTIHQWPATLVQPVGSPLSLECTVEGTSNPNLYWYRQAAGRGLQLLFYSVGIGQISSEVPQNLSASRPQDRQFILSSKKLLLSDSGFYLCAWSEGVGELFFGEGSRLTVL.

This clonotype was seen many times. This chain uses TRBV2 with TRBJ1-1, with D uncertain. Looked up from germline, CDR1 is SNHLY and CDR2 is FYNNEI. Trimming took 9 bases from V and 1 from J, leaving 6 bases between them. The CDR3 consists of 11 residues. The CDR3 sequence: CASQRNTEAFF. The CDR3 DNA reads TGTGCCAGTCAGAGGAACACTGAAGCTTTCTTT.

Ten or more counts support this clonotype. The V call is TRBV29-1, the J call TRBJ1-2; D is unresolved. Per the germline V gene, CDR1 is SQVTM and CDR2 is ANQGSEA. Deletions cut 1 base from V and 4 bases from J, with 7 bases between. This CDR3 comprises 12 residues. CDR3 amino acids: CSVEGKSYGYTF. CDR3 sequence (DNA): TGCAGCGTTGAAGGGAAAAGCTATGGCTACACCTTC.

The CDR3 spells CASSKSRGRTYEQYF. The CDR3, as DNA: TGTGCCAGCAGCAAATCAAGAGGGCGGACCTACGAGCAGTACTTC. The chain combines TRBV21-1 with TRBJ2-7; the DNA was not used to check the table's D call, TRBD2. TRBV21-1 is assigned pseudogene status. The CDR3 is 15 residues long.

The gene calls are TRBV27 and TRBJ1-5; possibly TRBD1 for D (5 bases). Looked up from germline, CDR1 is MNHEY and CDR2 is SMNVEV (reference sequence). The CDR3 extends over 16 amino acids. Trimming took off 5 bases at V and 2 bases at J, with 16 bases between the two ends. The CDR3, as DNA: TGTGCCAGCAGTAAAAATCCAGGGTTAGGCAATCAGCCCCAGCATTTT. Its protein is CASSKNPGLGNQPQHF.

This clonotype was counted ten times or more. CDR3 region: CSARAAGGTDTQYF. The CDR3, as DNA: TGCAGTGCTAGAGCGGCGGGGGGGACGGATACGCAGTATTTT. The chain couples TRBV20-1 to TRBJ2-3, with 9 bases that match TRBD2. The V and J ends lost 1 base and 6 bases, in that order; junction bases with no gene match: 5. Germline V gene sequence: CDR1 DFQATT, CDR2 SNEGSKA (reference sequence). The CDR3 is made up of 14 amino acids.